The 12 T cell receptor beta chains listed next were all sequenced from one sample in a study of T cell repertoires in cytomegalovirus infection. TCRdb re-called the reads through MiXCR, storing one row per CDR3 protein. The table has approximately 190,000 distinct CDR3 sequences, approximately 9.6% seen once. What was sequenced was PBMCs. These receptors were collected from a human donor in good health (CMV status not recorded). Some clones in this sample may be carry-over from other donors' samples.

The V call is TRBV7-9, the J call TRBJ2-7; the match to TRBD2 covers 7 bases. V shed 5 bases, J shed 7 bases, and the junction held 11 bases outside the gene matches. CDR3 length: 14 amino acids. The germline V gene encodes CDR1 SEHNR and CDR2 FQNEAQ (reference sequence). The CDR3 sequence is CASSTLASGDEQYF. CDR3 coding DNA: TGTGCCAGCAGCACATTGGCTAGCGGTGATGAGCAGTACTTC.

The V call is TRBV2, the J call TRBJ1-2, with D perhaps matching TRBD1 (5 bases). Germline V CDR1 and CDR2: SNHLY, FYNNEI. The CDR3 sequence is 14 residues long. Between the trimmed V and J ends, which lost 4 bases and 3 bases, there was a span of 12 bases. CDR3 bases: TGTGCCAGCAGTGTACGAGGGGAAGACTATGGCTACACCTTC. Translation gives CASSVRGEDYGYTF.

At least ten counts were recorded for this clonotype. The DNA for the CDR3 is TGCGCCAGCAGCTTCGGGACGGCAACCTGGAACACTGAAGCTTTCTTT. Protein: CASSFGTATWNTEAFF. V is TRBV5-1 and J is TRBJ1-1; a weak D match, TRBD1 (5 bases). Trimming shortened V by 2 bases and J by 1 base, and 15 bases separated the two germline ends. This CDR3 has 16 residues. CDR1 SGHRS and CDR2 YFSETQ come from the germline V gene.

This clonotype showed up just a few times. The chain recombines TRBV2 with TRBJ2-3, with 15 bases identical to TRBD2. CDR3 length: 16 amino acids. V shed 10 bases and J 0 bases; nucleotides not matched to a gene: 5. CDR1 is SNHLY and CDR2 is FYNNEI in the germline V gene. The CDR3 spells CANGLAGGYSTDTQYF. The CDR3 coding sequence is TGTGCCAACGGACTAGCGGGAGGGTATAGCACAGATACGCAGTATTTT.

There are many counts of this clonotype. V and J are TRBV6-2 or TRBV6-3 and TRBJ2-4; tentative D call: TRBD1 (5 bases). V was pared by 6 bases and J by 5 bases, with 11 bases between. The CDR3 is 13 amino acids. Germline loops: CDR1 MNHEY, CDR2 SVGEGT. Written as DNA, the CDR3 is TGTGCCAGCAGGGAGACAGTTCAAAACATTCAGTACTTC. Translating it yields CASRETVQNIQYF.

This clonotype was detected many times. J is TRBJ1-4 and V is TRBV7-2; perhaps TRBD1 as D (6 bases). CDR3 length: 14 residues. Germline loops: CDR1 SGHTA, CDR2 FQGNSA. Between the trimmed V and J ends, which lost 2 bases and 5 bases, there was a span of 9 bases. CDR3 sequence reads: CASSLRGGNEKLFF. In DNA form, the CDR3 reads TGTGCCAGCAGCTTAAGGGGGGGAAATGAAAAACTGTTTTTT.

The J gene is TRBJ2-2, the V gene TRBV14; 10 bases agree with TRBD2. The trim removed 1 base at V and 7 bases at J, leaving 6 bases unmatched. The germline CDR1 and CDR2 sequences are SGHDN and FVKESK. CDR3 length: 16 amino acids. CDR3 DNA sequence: TGTGCCAGCAGCCAAGGGCTAGCGGGAGTGTTCGGGGAGCTGTTTTTT. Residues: CASSQGLAGVFGELFF.

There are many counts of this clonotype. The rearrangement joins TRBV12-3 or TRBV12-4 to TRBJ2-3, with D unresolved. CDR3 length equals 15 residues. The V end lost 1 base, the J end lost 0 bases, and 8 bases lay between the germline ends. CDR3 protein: CASSLGPGSTDTQYF. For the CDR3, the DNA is TGTGCCAGCAGTTTAGGTCCGGGCAGCACAGATACGCAGTATTTT.

The DNA of the CDR3 is TGTGCCTGGAGTGTACTTAGTGAGCAGTACTTC. Its protein is CAWSVLSEQYF. The chain joins TRBV30 to TRBJ2-7; no definite D call. The CDR3 is 11 amino acids. Trimming shortened V by 0 bases and J by 7 bases, and 7 bases separated the two germline ends. Germline CDR1 is GTSNPN and CDR2 is SVGIG (reference sequence).

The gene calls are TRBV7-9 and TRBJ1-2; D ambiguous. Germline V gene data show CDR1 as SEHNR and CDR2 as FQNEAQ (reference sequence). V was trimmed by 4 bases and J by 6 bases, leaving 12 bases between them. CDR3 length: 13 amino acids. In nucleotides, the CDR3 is TGTGCCAGCAGCTCCCAGAAGGGAAATGGCTACACCTTC. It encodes CASSSQKGNGYTF.

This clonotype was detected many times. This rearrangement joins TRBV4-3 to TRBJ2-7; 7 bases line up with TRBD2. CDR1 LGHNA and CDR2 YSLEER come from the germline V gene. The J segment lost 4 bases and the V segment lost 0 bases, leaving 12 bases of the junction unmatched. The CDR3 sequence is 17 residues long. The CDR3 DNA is TGCGCCAGCAGCCAAGATCAGTTAGGACTAGACCAATACGAGCAGTACTTC. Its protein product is CASSQDQLGLDQYEQYF.

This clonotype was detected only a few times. The chain's CDR3 is CASSLATGFTNQPQHF. CDR3 DNA: TGTGCCAGCAGCTTAGCTACAGGGTTTACCAATCAGCCCCAGCATTTT. The V and J genes are TRBV7-8 and TRBJ1-5; D possibly corresponds to TRBD1 (6 bases). Germline CDR1 SGHVS, CDR2 FQNEAQ. V was cut by 0 bases and J by 3 bases, with 12 bases left in between. There are 16 residues in the CDR3.